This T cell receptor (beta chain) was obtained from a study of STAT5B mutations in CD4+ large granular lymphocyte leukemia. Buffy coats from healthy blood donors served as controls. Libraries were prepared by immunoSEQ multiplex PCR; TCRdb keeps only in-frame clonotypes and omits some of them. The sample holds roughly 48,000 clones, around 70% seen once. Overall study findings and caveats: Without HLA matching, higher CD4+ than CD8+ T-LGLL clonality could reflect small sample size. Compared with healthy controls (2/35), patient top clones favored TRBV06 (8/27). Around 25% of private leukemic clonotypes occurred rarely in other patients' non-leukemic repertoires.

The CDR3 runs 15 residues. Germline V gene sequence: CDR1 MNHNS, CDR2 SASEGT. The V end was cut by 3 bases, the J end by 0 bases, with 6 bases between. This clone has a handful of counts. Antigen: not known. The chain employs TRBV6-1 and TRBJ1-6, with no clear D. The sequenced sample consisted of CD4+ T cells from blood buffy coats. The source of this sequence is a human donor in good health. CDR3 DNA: TGTGCCAGCAGTGATCGGGGCTCCTATAATTCACCCCTCCACTTT. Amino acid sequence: CASSDRGSYNSPLHF.